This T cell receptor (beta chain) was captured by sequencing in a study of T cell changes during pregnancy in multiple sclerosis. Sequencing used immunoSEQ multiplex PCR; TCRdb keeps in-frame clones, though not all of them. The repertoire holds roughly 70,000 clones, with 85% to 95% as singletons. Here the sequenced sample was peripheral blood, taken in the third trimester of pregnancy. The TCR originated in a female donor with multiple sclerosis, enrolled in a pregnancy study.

The CDR3 loop is CASSPRTSGSQEQYF. The CDR3 nucleotides are TGTGCCAGCAGTCCCCGGACTAGCGGGAGTCAGGAGCAGTACTTC. J is TRBJ2-7 and V is TRBV6-1, with TRBD2 matching 13 bases. The V gene end was trimmed by 5 bases and the J gene end by 7 bases; junction bases not matched to a gene: 8. Germline CDR1 MNHNS, CDR2 SASEGT. The CDR3 is made up of 15 amino acids.